One and the same sample provided the 30 T cell receptor beta chains below, sequenced in a study of early stage breast cancer tumors (TCRdb year 2017). The library was prepared using the immunoSEQ multiplex PCR assay. As stored in TCRdb, this immuneACCESS dataset retains in-frame rearrangements with V and J assigned. A fraction of the clones does not appear; measured against another copy, unresolved V genes explain less than half of the discrepancy, and the remainder lacks a known reason. The sample yields 27,000 or so clones; roughly 81% were counted once. Roughly 10% of the sample lies in the top ten. The specimen was blood. Source of these receptors: a person aged 45 to 59 with breast cancer.

V is TRBV7-3 and J is TRBJ2-1; no firm D call. V lost 5 bases, J lost 0 bases, and 11 bases lay in between. CDR1 and CDR2 (germline): SGHTA, FQGTGA. CDR3 length: 15 amino acids. The CDR3: CASSPRASSYNEQFF. Written as DNA, the CDR3 is TGTGCCAGCAGCCCCCGCGCTAGCTCCTACAATGAGCAGTTCTTC.

The chain uses TRBV6-6 and TRBJ1-2; 10 positions match TRBD1. The CDR3 extends over 15 amino acids. Germline V gives CDR1 MNHNY, CDR2 SVGAGI (reference sequence). Trimming at V came to 5 bases and at J to 4 bases, leaving 7 bases not matched to a gene. The CDR3 sequence: CASSAPGQGIYGYTF. CDR3 in DNA: TGTGCCAGCAGTGCCCCGGGACAGGGGATCTATGGCTACACCTTC.

This clone was seen only a few times. The chain carries TRBV6-6 and TRBJ1-6; D remains unclear. Per the germline V gene, CDR1 is MNHNY and CDR2 is SVGAGI (reference sequence). The CDR3 runs 14 residues. The V end lost 2 bases, the J end lost 5 bases, and 7 bases lay between the germline ends. The CDR3 loop is CASSYRQDNSPLHF. The CDR3 DNA reads as TGTGCCAGCAGTTACAGGCAGGATAATTCACCCCTCCACTTT.

The chain uses TRBV7-9 and TRBJ2-1; D gene ambiguous. The ends were cut back, 6 bases at V and 5 bases at J, with 17 bases in the middle. Per germline, CDR1 SEHNR and CDR2 FQNEAQ (reference sequence). The CDR3 is 15 amino acids. CDR3 residues: CASRPDARIDNEQFF. CDR3 bases: TGTGCCAGCAGACCTGACGCTCGTATCGACAATGAGCAGTTCTTC.

This clone was picked up a small number of times. The gene calls are TRBV19 and TRBJ2-7; 9 nucleotides line up with TRBD1. This CDR3 is 15 amino acids long. Germline CDR1 and CDR2: LNHDA and SQIVND (reference sequence). J lost 3 bases, V lost 3 bases, and 6 bases had no gene match. The CDR3 nucleotides are TGTGCCAGTAGTATGCTCGGGACAGGGATCTACGAGCAGTACTTC. Its translation is CASSMLGTGIYEQYF.

The CDR3 coding sequence is TGTGCCAGCAGCTTGGGGACATTTTATAGCAATCAGCCCCAGCATTTT. Protein: CASSLGTFYSNQPQHF. The J gene is TRBJ1-5, the V gene TRBV11-2, with TRBD1 as a possible D gene (6 bases). CDR3 size: 16 residues. Trimming shortened V by 3 bases and J by 0 bases, and 12 bases separated the two germline ends. Germline lookup yields CDR1 SGHAT and CDR2 FQNNGV.

This clone was observed a few times. The chain uses TRBV7-7 and TRBJ2-7, with TRBD2 matching 8 bases. The CDR3 loop spans 13 amino acids. Germline V CDR1 and CDR2: SSHAT, FNYEAQ (reference sequence). V dropped 1 base and J dropped 8; count of bases not matched to a gene: 4. CDR3 in amino acids: CASSLETGGQQYF. CDR3 DNA sequence: TGTGCCAGCAGCTTAGAAACGGGGGGGCAGCAGTACTTC.

The rearrangement joins TRBV4-3 to TRBJ2-7, with D possibly TRBD2 on 6 matching bases. Germline values: CDR1 LGHNA, CDR2 YSLEER. The CDR3 has 14 residues. The V and J ends lost 1 base and 1 base respectively, with 8 bases between them. The CDR3 nucleotides read TGCGCCAGCAGCCAAGGGGGGACTTCCTACGAGCAGTACTTC. It yields the protein CASSQGGTSYEQYF.

This chain connects TRBV5-1 to TRBJ1-4; weak D call: TRBD1 (5 bases). CDR1 and CDR2 (germline): SGHRS, YFSETQ. This CDR3 has 16 residues. The V end was cut by 0 bases, the J end by 8 bases, with 17 bases between. The CDR3 region is CASSLASTVPGEKLFF. CDR3 sequence (DNA): TGCGCCAGCAGCTTGGCCTCGACAGTCCCGGGAGAAAAACTGTTTTTT.

The V call is TRBV6-4, the J call TRBJ2-2, with D possibly TRBD2 on 6 matching bases. The CDR3 is 15 residues long. Germline values: CDR1 MRHNA, CDR2 SNTAGT. The V gene lost 3 bases and the J gene lost 0 bases, with 8 bases spanning the gap. The CDR3 reads CASSEEGTNTGELFF. The CDR3 DNA reads TGTGCCAGCAGTGAGGAGGGGACGAACACCGGGGAGCTGTTTTTT.

V usage is TRBV6-6 and J usage is TRBJ2-7; 8 bases are shared with TRBD2. The CDR3 has 14 residues. The germline CDR1 and CDR2 sequences are MNHNY and SVGAGI (reference sequence). V shed 4 bases and J 7 bases; nucleotides not matched to a gene: 9. This chain's CDR3 is CASSSGREVREQYF. CDR3 coding DNA: TGTGCCAGCAGTTCGGGGCGGGAGGTCCGGGAGCAGTACTTC.

The gene calls are TRBV28 and TRBJ2-1; TRBD1 might be the D (6 bases). The V and J ends lost 1 base and 10 bases respectively, with 11 bases between them. The CDR3 extends over 13 amino acids. The germline V gene has CDR1 MDHEN and CDR2 SYDVKM. As DNA, the CDR3 is TGTGCCAGCAGTTTATTACACAGGGCCGAGCAGTTCTTC. Protein: CASSLLHRAEQFF. The variable domain in full, with the rest retrieved from reference TRBV28 and TRBJ2-1, is DVKVTQSSRYLVKRTGEKVFLECVQDMDHENMFWYRQDPGLGLRLIYFSYDVKMKEKGDIPEGYSVSREKKERFSLILESASTNQTSMYLCASSLLHRAEQFFGPGTRLTVL.

The chain has TRBV6-1 and TRBJ1-6; perhaps TRBD1 as D (6 bases). CDR1 is MNHNS and CDR2 is SASEGT in the germline V gene. The CDR3 totals 14 residues. Trimming took 8 bases from V and 10 from J, leaving 18 bases between them. The CDR3 reads CASSTTGSGSPLHF. The DNA for the CDR3 is TGTGCCAGCTCTACCACAGGGTCGGGATCACCCCTCCACTTT.

The chain has TRBV30 and TRBJ1-2, with 8 bases matching TRBD1. The CDR3 loop spans 12 amino acids. Germline V gene lookup returns CDR1 GTSNPN and CDR2 SVGIG (reference sequence). V gave up 5 bases and J gave up 6 bases; unmatched junction bases: 5. The CDR3 DNA reads TGTGCCTGGGAGCGGACAGGGAATGGCTACACCTTC. Its protein is CAWERTGNGYTF. The full variable domain, in which reference TRBV30 and TRBJ1-2 provide the parts outside the CDR3, is SQTIHQWPATLVQPVGSPLSLECTVEGTSNPNLYWYRQAAGRGLQLLFYSVGIGQISSEVPQNLSASRPQDRQFILSSKKLLLSDSGFYLCAWERTGNGYTFGSGTRLTVV.

The rearrangement uses TRBV5-1 and TRBJ2-3; 9 bases are a match to TRBD2. The germline CDR1 and CDR2 sequences are SGHRS and YFSETQ. CDR3 length: 14 amino acids. V lost 0 bases and J lost 4; bases outside the gene matches: 0. This CDR3 is CASSLVAGADTQYF. CDR3 sequence (DNA): TGCGCCAGCAGCTTGGTAGCGGGAGCAGATACGCAGTATTTT.

The chain employs TRBV27 and TRBJ2-1; no clear D gene. V gave up 3 bases and J gave up 3 bases, with 9 bases separating them. This CDR3 has 14 amino acids. Germline CDR1 and CDR2: MNHEY and SMNVEV (reference sequence). The CDR3 reads CASSFMGNYNEQFF. CDR3 coding DNA: TGTGCCAGCAGTTTTATGGGGAACTACAATGAGCAGTTCTTC.

V gene TRBV2 combines with J gene TRBJ1-4; D call uncertain. Trimming stripped 3 bases from V and 0 bases from J, with 11 bases between. The CDR3 totals 16 residues. Germline V gives CDR1 SNHLY, CDR2 FYNNEI. CDR3 residues: CASSDREGSTNEKLFF. The CDR3 bases are TGTGCCAGCAGTGATCGTGAGGGATCAACTAATGAAAAACTGTTTTTT. The variable domain in full, with the rest retrieved from reference TRBV2 and TRBJ1-4, is EPEVTQTPSHQVTQMGQEVILRCVPISNHLYFYWYRQILGQKVEFLVSFYNNEISEKSEIFDDQFSVERPDGSNFTLKIRSTKLEDSAMYFCASSDREGSTNEKLFFGSGTQLSVL.

This clone was recorded a few times. The chain is built from TRBV2 and TRBJ1-6; perhaps TRBD1 as D (6 bases). CDR3 length: 17 amino acids. The germline CDR1 and CDR2 sequences are SNHLY and FYNNEI. The V end was cut by 6 bases, the J end by 0 bases, with 15 bases between. Written as DNA, the CDR3 is TGTGCCAGCAGGGGGACGGGGGCAAGCTCCTATAATTCACCCCTCCACTTT. Amino acid sequence: CASRGTGASSYNSPLHF.

The gene calls are TRBV6-5 and TRBJ2-1, with TRBD2 matching over 7 bases. V was pared by 6 bases and J by 2 bases, with 7 bases of the junction left unmatched. The germline V gene has CDR1 MNHEY and CDR2 SVGAGI. The CDR3 length is 15 residues. CDR3 bases: TGTGCCAGCAGGGCTTGGGGGGGGACCTACAATGAGCAGTTCTTC. It is translated as CASRAWGGTYNEQFF.

The chain is built from TRBV15 and TRBJ2-7; tentatively, D is TRBD2 (6 bases). The CDR3 is 16 amino acids. Trimming cost V 1 base and J 7 bases, with 20 bases left between them. The germline V gene encodes CDR1 LNHNV and CDR2 YYDKDF (reference sequence). This CDR3 is CATSRGETSRAGEQYF. CDR3 coding DNA: TGTGCCACCAGCAGAGGGGAGACGTCGCGGGCGGGGGAGCAGTACTTC.

V gene TRBV7-3 combines with J gene TRBJ1-1; perhaps TRBD1 as D (5 bases). The V and J ends lost 8 bases and 2 bases respectively, with 12 bases between them. The CDR3 totals 13 residues. CDR1 and CDR2 from the germline V gene are SGHTA and FQGTGA. The CDR3 sequence: CASAWDGNTEAFF. The CDR3 nucleotides read TGTGCCAGCGCGTGGGACGGAAACACTGAAGCTTTCTTT.

The count of this clone is one. This chain connects TRBV6-6 to TRBJ2-4; a possible D gene is TRBD1 (6 bases). This CDR3 is 13 amino acids long. Per germline, CDR1 MNHNY and CDR2 SVGAGI (reference sequence). The V end was cut by 8 bases, the J end by 3 bases, with 11 bases between. CDR3 nucleotides: TGTGCCAGCGGGGGCGGTGGCAAAAACATTCAGTACTTC. Translation gives CASGGGGKNIQYF.

A remark on this clone: This sample also contains other DNA sequences that code for the same CDR3. The chain is built from TRBV30 and TRBJ2-7; D is ambiguous. The ends were cut back, 6 bases at V and 2 bases at J, with 5 bases in the middle. This CDR3 has 10 amino acids. CDR1 is GTSNPN and CDR2 is SVGIG in the germline V gene (reference sequence). For the CDR3, the DNA is TGTGCCTGCAGAACCTACGAGCAGTACTTC. It codes for CACRTYEQYF.

The chain is built from TRBV1 and TRBJ2-7; the tabulated D call, TRBD2, remains unverified against the DNA. TRBV1 is recorded as a pseudogene. The CDR3 spans 17 residues. This CDR3 is CTSSQDWGLADGYEQYF. The CDR3 DNA is TGCACCAGCAGCCAAGACTGGGGCCTAGCGGACGGCTACGAGCAGTACTTC.

The chain uses TRBV9 and TRBJ1-1, with TRBD1 identical over 10 bases. V gave up 4 bases and J gave up 3 bases; unmatched junction bases: 6. This CDR3 spans 15 amino acids. In germline, CDR1 is SGDLS, CDR2 YYNGEE. The CDR3 region has the DNA TGTGCCAGCAGCTTTTGGACAGGGGGTGACACTGAAGCTTTCTTT. Translation: CASSFWTGGDTEAFF.

This clone has a handful of counts. The chain is built from TRBV30 and TRBJ1-5; no reliable D call. This CDR3 spans 12 amino acids. Trimming shortened V by 0 bases and J by 4 bases, and 4 bases separated the two germline ends. Per germline, CDR1 GTSNPN and CDR2 SVGIG (reference sequence). CDR3 loop: CAWSVGNQPQHF. CDR3 bases: TGTGCCTGGAGTGTAGGTAATCAGCCCCAGCATTTT.

This clone was seen a few times. The rearrangement uses TRBV5-4 and TRBJ2-2; D might be TRBD1 (6 bases). From germline, CDR1 is SGHNT and CDR2 YYREEE (reference sequence). The CDR3 covers 14 residues. Trimming cost V 6 bases and J 6 bases, with 15 bases left between them. The CDR3 reads CASKPRDNPGELFF. CDR3 DNA sequence: TGTGCCAGCAAACCCCGGGACAACCCCGGGGAGCTGTTTTTT. Based on the CDR3 plus reference TRBV5-4 and TRBJ2-2, the full variable domain is ETGVTQSPTHLIKTRGQQVTLRCSSQSGHNTVSWYQQALGQGPQFIFQYYREEENGRGNFPPRFSGLQFPNYSSELNVNALELDDSALYLCASKPRDNPGELFFGEGSRLTVL.

This clone was seen a few times. DNA for the CDR3: TGTGCCAGCAGCTTAGTAGGACAGGGGAAATCCGGGGAGCTGTTTTTT. Residues: CASSLVGQGKSGELFF. The rearrangement joins TRBV11-2 to TRBJ2-2, with TRBD1 matching 9 bases. CDR1 and CDR2 (germline): SGHAT, FQNNGV. There are 16 residues in the CDR3. V lost 1 base to trimming and J lost 6 bases; unmatched junction nucleotides: 6.

V gene TRBV11-3 combines with J gene TRBJ2-2, with D maybe TRBD1 (6 bases). Trimming cost V 5 bases and J 4 bases, with 17 bases left between them. This CDR3 is 16 amino acids long. CDR1 and CDR2 (germline): SGHNT, YENEEA. The CDR3 DNA sequence: TGTGCCAGCAGCCCCCCGGACCTCAGGGGCACCGGGGAGCTGTTTTTT. This sequence encodes CASSPPDLRGTGELFF.

This sequence joins TRBV5-1 and TRBJ2-2, with 10 positions matching TRBD1. CDR3 length equals 20 residues. Germline V gene data show CDR1 as SGHRS and CDR2 as YFSETQ. V was pared by 0 bases and J by 6 bases, with 17 bases of the junction left unmatched. The CDR3 DNA reads TGCGCCAGCAGCTTGGGCCCCGACCCGGGACAGGGGCTTCTTGCCGGGGAGCTGTTTTTT. Protein sequence: CASSLGPDPGQGLLAGELFF.